This entry lists 24 T cell receptor beta chains sequenced from one sample in a study of graft-versus-host responses after intestinal transplantation. The assay was immunoSEQ multiplex PCR, and TCRdb's table has in-frame clones only and misses some. The sample includes tens of thousands of clones, around 83% seen only once; the top ten take approximately 17%. Their antigens are not known. Sequences were derived from unstimulated CD8+ T cells sorted from spleen or lymph node cells, sampled before intestinal transplant. These receptors came from a human donor who received an intestinal transplant.

The chain links TRBV7-6 to TRBJ2-7; perhaps TRBD1 as D (7 bases). V was pared by 1 base and J by 7 bases, with 11 bases between. Germline CDR1 SGHVS, CDR2 FNYEAQ. The CDR3 is 13 amino acids. CDR3 sequence: CASSLDPGGEQYF. The CDR3 DNA reads as TGTGCCAGCAGCTTAGACCCAGGGGGGGAGCAGTACTTC.

This clone has only a few counts. The rearrangement links TRBV27 to TRBJ2-7; 9 bases are a match to TRBD1. The CDR3 spans 14 residues. V shed 5 bases, J shed 4 bases, and the junction held 6 bases outside the gene matches. Germline V gene sequence: CDR1 MNHEY, CDR2 SMNVEV (reference sequence). The CDR3 spells CASSMTGGGYEQYF. The CDR3 DNA reads TGTGCCAGCAGTATGACAGGGGGGGGATACGAGCAGTACTTC.

The chain carries TRBV14 and TRBJ2-1, with a tentative D call TRBD2 (5 bases). Between the trimmed V and J ends, which lost 1 base and 5 bases, there was a span of 15 bases. The V gene's germline CDR1 is SGHDN and CDR2 FVKESK. CDR3 size: 16 residues. The CDR3 loop reads CASSQVRVPLHNEQFF. In DNA, the CDR3 is TGTGCCAGCAGCCAAGTGAGGGTTCCCCTACACAATGAGCAGTTCTTC.

The sample holds one count of this clone. CDR3 region: CASSAPPGGRRYEQYF. CDR3 in DNA: TGTGCCAGCAGCGCCCCCCCAGGGGGTCGTAGATACGAGCAGTACTTC. The chain combines TRBV2 with TRBJ2-7; the match to TRBD1 covers 7 bases. CDR1 SNHLY and CDR2 FYNNEI come from the germline V gene. This CDR3 comprises 16 residues. After removal of 6 bases from V and 4 bases from J, the junction contained 15 bases not matched to a gene.

The chain uses TRBV6-1 and TRBJ2-5, with D perhaps matching TRBD2 (7 bases). V dropped 6 bases and J dropped 5 bases, with 19 bases sitting between them. The CDR3 sequence is 15 residues long. Germline CDR1 and CDR2: MNHNS and SASEGT. The CDR3 reads CASSPYGGRFETQYF. CDR3 DNA sequence: TGTGCCAGCAGCCCCTACGGGGGGCGATTTGAGACCCAGTACTTC.

This CDR3 is CASSSLSSGRTQETQYF. The CDR3 bases are TGTGCCAGCAGTTCACTCTCTAGCGGGAGGACCCAAGAGACCCAGTACTTC. The genes are TRBV28 and TRBJ2-5; the match to TRBD2 covers 11 bases. V gave up 4 bases and J gave up 1 base; unmatched junction bases: 8. Germline V gene lookup returns CDR1 MDHEN and CDR2 SYDVKM. CDR3 length: 17 residues.

This chain uses TRBV7-9 with TRBJ2-7; 8 bases are a match to TRBD2. This CDR3 has 15 amino acids. With V trimmed by 4 bases and J by 0 bases, 5 bases remained unmatched. Germline CDR1 is SEHNR and CDR2 is FQNEAQ (reference sequence). The DNA for the CDR3 is TGTGCCAGCAGCTCAGAGACTAGCGCCTCCTACGAGCAGTACTTC. Encoded protein: CASSSETSASYEQYF.

The rearrangement joins TRBV5-1 to TRBJ2-1, with TRBD2 matching 12 bases. The CDR3 has 15 residues. V was clipped by 2 bases and J by 8 bases; unmatched bases: 5. Germline CDR1 is SGHRS and CDR2 is YFSETQ. The CDR3 is CASSFRLAGEDEQFF. CDR3 nucleotide sequence: TGCGCCAGCAGCTTTAGACTAGCGGGAGAGGATGAGCAGTTCTTC.

This sequence joins TRBV9 and TRBJ1-1; D uncertain. CDR1 and CDR2 from the germline V gene are SGDLS and YYNGEE. Between the trimmed V and J ends, which lost 0 bases and 3 bases, there was a span of 15 bases. The CDR3 is 16 residues long. The CDR3 loop is CASSVEGIGGDTEAFF. The CDR3 nucleotides are TGTGCCAGCAGCGTAGAGGGTATTGGTGGCGACACTGAAGCTTTCTTT.

The genes are TRBV4-1 and TRBJ1-1; D is possibly TRBD1 (6 bases). Trimming cost V 4 bases and J 1 base, with 10 bases left between them. The V gene's germline CDR1 is MGHRA and CDR2 YSYEKL. This CDR3 region has 14 residues. CDR3 in amino acids: CASSRGTPNTEAFF. CDR3 sequence (DNA): TGCGCCAGCAGCCGCGGGACACCGAACACTGAAGCTTTCTTT.

The J gene is TRBJ1-1, the V gene TRBV30; 7 bases are a match to TRBD1. Germline-derived CDR1 and CDR2 are GTSNPN and SVGIG (reference sequence). The CDR3 has 12 amino acids. Trimming cost V 5 bases and J 6 bases; bases outside gene matches: 6. The CDR3 loop reads CAWGPGGPEAFF. The CDR3 DNA is TGTGCCTGGGGCCCAGGGGGTCCTGAAGCTTTCTTT.

Comments on this clone: This sample includes further DNA sequences coding for the same CDR3. The V and J genes are TRBV7-6 and TRBJ2-3; D possibly corresponds to TRBD2 (5 bases). Trimming shortened V by 0 bases and J by 1 base, and 14 bases separated the two germline ends. This CDR3 comprises 17 residues. The V gene's germline CDR1 is SGHVS and CDR2 FNYEAQ. This CDR3 is CASSLAVRADRTDTQYF. The CDR3 region has the DNA TGTGCCAGCAGCTTAGCGGTACGAGCGGATCGCACAGATACGCAGTATTTT. The whole variable domain, filled in from reference TRBV7-6 and TRBJ2-3, reads GAGVSQSPRYKVTKRGQDVALRCDPISGHVSLYWYRQALGQGPEFLTYFNYEAQQDKSGLPNDRFSAERPEGSISTLTIQRTEQRDSAMYRCASSLAVRADRTDTQYFGPGTRLTVL.

This chain links TRBV6-1 with TRBJ2-7; possibly TRBD1 for D (6 bases). This CDR3 is built from 14 residues. The germline CDR1 and CDR2 sequences are MNHNS and SASEGT. V was trimmed by 3 bases and J by 0 bases, leaving 9 bases between them. CDR3 bases: TGTGCCAGCAGTGACAGGGGTCTCTCCTACGAGCAGTACTTC. This gives the protein CASSDRGLSYEQYF.

The CDR3 DNA is TGTGCCAGCAGCCCCTCGGTCGGGTTAGAGACCCAGTACTTC. Protein sequence: CASSPSVGLETQYF. J is TRBJ2-5 and V is TRBV7-6, with unresolved D. Trimming cost V 5 bases and J 4 bases, with 14 bases left between them. The CDR3 totals 14 residues. Per germline, CDR1 SGHVS and CDR2 FNYEAQ.

The chain combines TRBV29-1 with TRBJ2-2, with D perhaps TRBD2 (5 bases). The V gene's germline CDR1 is SQVTM and CDR2 ANQGSEA. The CDR3 covers 13 residues. Deletions cut 7 bases from V and 3 bases from J, with 12 bases between. CDR3 protein: CSALDWHTGELFF. The CDR3 DNA follows: TGCAGCGCACTAGATTGGCACACCGGGGAGCTGTTTTTT.

The chain employs TRBV6-1 and TRBJ2-7, with TRBD2 matching over 10 bases. Germline trimming cut 8 bases from V and 7 bases from J; bases unmatched to any gene: 8. Germline V gene data show CDR1 as MNHNS and CDR2 as SASEGT. This CDR3 comprises 13 residues. The CDR3 DNA reads as TGTGCCAGCGACGGGACAGCGGGGGGGGAGCAGTACTTC. It specifies CASDGTAGGEQYF.

The chain recombines TRBV13 with TRBJ1-2; D remains ambiguous. The CDR3 has 13 amino acids. V lost 5 bases and J 4 bases, leaving 11 bases between the germline ends. The germline V gene encodes CDR1 PRHDT and CDR2 FYEKMQ (reference sequence). The CDR3 reads CASSIRVPYGYTF. The DNA for the CDR3 is TGTGCCAGCAGCATACGGGTCCCCTATGGCTACACCTTC.

V usage is TRBV19 and J usage is TRBJ2-7, with TRBD1 identical over 9 bases. The CDR3 totals 17 residues. Germline V gene data show CDR1 as LNHDA and CDR2 as SQIVND (reference sequence). Losses at the gene ends were 3 bases for V and 2 bases for J; bases not matched to a gene: 11. CDR3 sequence: CASSIGQGLRSPYEQYF. The CDR3 DNA reads as TGTGCCAGTAGTATCGGACAGGGGTTAAGATCCCCCTACGAGCAGTACTTC.

This chain links TRBV5-6 with TRBJ2-7; 7 bases align to TRBD1. The CDR3 extends over 14 amino acids. The V gene's germline CDR1 is SGHDT and CDR2 YYEEEE. Losses at the gene ends were 3 bases for V and 2 bases for J; bases not matched to a gene: 5. Here the CDR3 DNA reads TGTGCCAGCAGCTGGGGGACAGCTCCCTACGAGCAGTACTTC. Protein product: CASSWGTAPYEQYF.

V is TRBV4-2 and J is TRBJ2-1; 7 bases line up with TRBD2. The germline CDR1 and CDR2 sequences are LGHNA and YNFKEQ. The CDR3 length is 16 residues. V was pared by 0 bases and J by 8 bases, with 10 bases of the junction left unmatched. DNA of the CDR3: TGTGCCAGCAGCCAAGAAAGCGGGGCCCTCGGGGATGAGCAGTTCTTC. Protein product: CASSQESGALGDEQFF.

J is TRBJ2-1 and V is TRBV9; no clear D gene. Trimming took off 2 bases at V and 8 bases at J, with 5 bases between the two ends. Per the germline V gene, CDR1 is SGDLS and CDR2 is YYNGEE. The CDR3 totals 11 residues. CDR3 sequence: CASSVGHEQFF. CDR3 DNA: TGTGCCAGCAGCGTTGGACATGAGCAGTTCTTC. Full variable domain (missing parts from reference TRBV9 and TRBJ2-1): DSGVTQTPKHLITATGQRVTLRCSPRSGDLSVYWYQQSLDQGLQFLIQYYNGEERAKGNILERFSAQQFPDLHSELNLSSLELGDSALYFCASSVGHEQFFGPGTRLTVL.

The rearrangement joins TRBV19 to TRBJ2-7, with 11 bases aligning to TRBD2. Germline loops: CDR1 LNHDA, CDR2 SQIVND (reference sequence). The junction had 8 bases not matched to a gene; V was cut back by 4 bases and J by 6 bases. The CDR3 consists of 15 residues. This chain's CDR3 is CASSTLAGGSGEQYF. CDR3 DNA sequence: TGTGCCAGTAGTACCCTAGCGGGGGGTTCCGGCGAGCAGTACTTC. Full variable domain (outside the CDR3, taken from reference TRBV19 and TRBJ2-7): DGGITQSPKYLFRKEGQNVTLSCEQNLNHDAMYWYRQDPGQGLRLIYYSQIVNDFQKGDIAEGYSVSREKKESFPLTVTSAQKNPTAFYLCASSTLAGGSGEQYFGPGTRLTVT.

The chain joins TRBV6-5 to TRBJ2-7; possible D gene TRBD1, 6 bases. Trimming removed 0 bases at V and 13 bases at J, with 22 bases between. Germline V gene sequence: CDR1 MNHEY, CDR2 SVGAGI. The CDR3 sequence is 15 residues long. CDR3 residues: CASSYSGQPGQGFYF. The CDR3 DNA reads TGTGCCAGCAGTTACTCGGGCCAACCCGGGCAGGGGTTTTACTTC.

The genes are TRBV11-3 and TRBJ2-7; weak D call: TRBD1 (5 bases). Germline lookup yields CDR1 SGHNT and CDR2 YENEEA. The CDR3 length is 15 residues. Between the trimmed V and J ends, which lost 0 bases and 3 bases, there was a span of 12 bases. CDR3 residues: CASSLDRGRDYEQYF. In DNA form, the CDR3 reads TGTGCCAGCAGCTTAGATAGGGGAAGGGACTACGAGCAGTACTTC.